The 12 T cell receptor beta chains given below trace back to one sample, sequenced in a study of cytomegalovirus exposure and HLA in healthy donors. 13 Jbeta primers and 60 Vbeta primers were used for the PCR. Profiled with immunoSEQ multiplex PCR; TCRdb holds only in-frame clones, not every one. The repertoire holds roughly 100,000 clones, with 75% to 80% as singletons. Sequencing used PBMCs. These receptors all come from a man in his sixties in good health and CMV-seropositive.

The CDR3 DNA reads as TGTGCCAGCTCCCTCCCAGGGAAGTACTTC. Protein: CASSLPGKYF. The J gene is TRBJ2-7, the V gene TRBV14, with D perhaps matching TRBD1 (5 bases). Trimming shortened V by 8 bases and J by 11 bases, and 13 bases separated the two germline ends. Germline CDR1 is SGHDN and CDR2 is FVKESK. The CDR3 runs 10 residues.

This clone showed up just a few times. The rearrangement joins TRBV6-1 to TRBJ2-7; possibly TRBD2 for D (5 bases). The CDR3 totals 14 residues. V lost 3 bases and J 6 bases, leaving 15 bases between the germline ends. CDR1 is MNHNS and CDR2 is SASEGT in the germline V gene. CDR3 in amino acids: CASSDRWRSAEQYF. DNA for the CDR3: TGTGCCAGCAGTGACCGATGGAGGTCAGCCGAGCAGTACTTC.

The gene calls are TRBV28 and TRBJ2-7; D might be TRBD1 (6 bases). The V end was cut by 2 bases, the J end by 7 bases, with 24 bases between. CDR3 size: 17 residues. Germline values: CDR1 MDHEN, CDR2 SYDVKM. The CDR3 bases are TGTGCCAGCAGTTTAATTTGGATCGCGGACAGATTGGGAGAGCAGTACTTC. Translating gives CASSLIWIADRLGEQYF.

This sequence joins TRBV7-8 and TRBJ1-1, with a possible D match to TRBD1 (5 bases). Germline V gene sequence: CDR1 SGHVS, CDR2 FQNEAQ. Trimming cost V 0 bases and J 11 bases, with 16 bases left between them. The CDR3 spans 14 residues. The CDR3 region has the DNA TGTGCCAGCAGCTTAGCTCGGACAACCCTACGGGCTTTCTTT. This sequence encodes CASSLARTTLRAFF.

The CDR3 sequence is CASSQPGSPLHF. The CDR3 DNA follows: TGCGCCAGCAGCCAGCCGGGGTCACCCCTCCACTTT. J is TRBJ1-6 and V is TRBV4-1, with no clear D. Trimming removed 3 bases at V and 10 bases at J, with 7 bases between. The germline V gene encodes CDR1 MGHRA and CDR2 YSYEKL. The CDR3 covers 12 residues.

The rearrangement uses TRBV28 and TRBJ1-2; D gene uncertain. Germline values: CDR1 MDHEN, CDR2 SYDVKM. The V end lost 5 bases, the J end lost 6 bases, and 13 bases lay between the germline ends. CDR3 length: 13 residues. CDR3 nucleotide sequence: TGTGCCAGCAGTCAGCGGATCTTAGATGGCTACACCTTC. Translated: CASSQRILDGYTF.

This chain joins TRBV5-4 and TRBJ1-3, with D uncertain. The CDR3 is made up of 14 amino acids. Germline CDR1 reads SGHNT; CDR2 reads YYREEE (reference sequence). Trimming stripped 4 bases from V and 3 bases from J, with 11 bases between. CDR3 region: CASSPDMIGNTIYF. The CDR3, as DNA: TGTGCCAGCAGCCCTGACATGATTGGAAACACCATATATTTT.

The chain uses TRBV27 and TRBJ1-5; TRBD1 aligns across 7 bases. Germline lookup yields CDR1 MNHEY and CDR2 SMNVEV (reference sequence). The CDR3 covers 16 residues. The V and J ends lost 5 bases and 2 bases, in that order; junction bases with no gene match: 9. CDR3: CASSPRRQGRNQPQHF. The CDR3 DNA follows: TGTGCCAGCAGTCCGCGTCGACAGGGACGCAATCAGCCCCAGCATTTT.

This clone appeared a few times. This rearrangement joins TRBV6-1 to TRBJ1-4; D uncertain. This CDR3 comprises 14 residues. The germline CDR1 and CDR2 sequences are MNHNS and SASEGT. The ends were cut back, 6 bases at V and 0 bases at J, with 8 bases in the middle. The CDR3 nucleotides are TGTGCCAGCAGCTTGTCTTCAACTAATGAAAAACTGTTTTTT. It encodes CASSLSSTNEKLFF.

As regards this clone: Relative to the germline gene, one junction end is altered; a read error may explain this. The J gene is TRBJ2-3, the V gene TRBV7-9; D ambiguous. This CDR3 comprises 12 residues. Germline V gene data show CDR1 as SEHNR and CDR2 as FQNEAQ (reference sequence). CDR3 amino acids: CSSTTGTDTQYF. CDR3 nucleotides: TGTTCCAGCACCACAGGCACAGATACGCAGTATTTT.

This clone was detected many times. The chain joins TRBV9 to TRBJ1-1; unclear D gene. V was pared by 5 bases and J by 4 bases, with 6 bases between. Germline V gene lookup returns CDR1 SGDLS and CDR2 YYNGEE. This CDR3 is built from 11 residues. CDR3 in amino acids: CASSRVTEAFF. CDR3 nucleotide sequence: TGTGCCAGCAGTCGTGTCACTGAAGCTTTCTTT. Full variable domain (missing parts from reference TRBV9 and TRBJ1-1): DSGVTQTPKHLITATGQRVTLRCSPRSGDLSVYWYQQSLDQGLQFLIQYYNGEERAKGNILERFSAQQFPDLHSELNLSSLELGDSALYFCASSRVTEAFFGQGTRLTVV.

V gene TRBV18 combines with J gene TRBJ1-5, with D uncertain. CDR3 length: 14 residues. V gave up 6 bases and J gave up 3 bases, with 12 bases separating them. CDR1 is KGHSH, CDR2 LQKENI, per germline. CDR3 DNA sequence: TGTGCCAGCTCGCTACGGGAGCACAATCAGCCCCAGCATTTT. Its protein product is CASSLREHNQPQHF. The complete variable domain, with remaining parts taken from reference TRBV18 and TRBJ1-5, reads NAGVMQNPRHLVRRRGQEARLRCSPMKGHSHVYWYRQLPEEGLKFMVYLQKENIIDESGMPKERFSAEFPKEGPSILRIQQVVRGDSAAYFCASSLREHNQPQHFGDGTRLSIL.